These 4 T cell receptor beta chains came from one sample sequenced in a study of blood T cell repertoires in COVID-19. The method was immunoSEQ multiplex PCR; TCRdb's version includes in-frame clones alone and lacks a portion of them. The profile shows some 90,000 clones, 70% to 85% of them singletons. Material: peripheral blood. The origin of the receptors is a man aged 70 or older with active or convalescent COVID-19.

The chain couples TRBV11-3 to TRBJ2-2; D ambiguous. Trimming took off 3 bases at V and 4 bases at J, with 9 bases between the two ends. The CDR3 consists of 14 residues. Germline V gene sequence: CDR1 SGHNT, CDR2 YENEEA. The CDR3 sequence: CASSLTLATGELFF. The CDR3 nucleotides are TGTGCCAGCAGCTTGACACTCGCCACCGGGGAGCTGTTTTTT. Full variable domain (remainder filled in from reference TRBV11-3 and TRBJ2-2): EAGVVQSPRYKIIEKKQPVAFWCNPISGHNTLYWYLQNLGQGPELLIRYENEEAVDDSQLPKDRFSAERLKGVDSTLKIQPAELGDSAVYLCASSLTLATGELFFGEGSRLTVL.

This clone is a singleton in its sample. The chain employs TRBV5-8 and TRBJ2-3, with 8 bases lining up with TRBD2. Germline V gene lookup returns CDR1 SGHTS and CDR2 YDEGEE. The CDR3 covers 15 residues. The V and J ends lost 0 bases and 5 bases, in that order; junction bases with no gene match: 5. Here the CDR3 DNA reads TGTGCCAGCAGCTTGGAGGGGACTAGGGGAGATACGCAGTATTTT. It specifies CASSLEGTRGDTQYF.

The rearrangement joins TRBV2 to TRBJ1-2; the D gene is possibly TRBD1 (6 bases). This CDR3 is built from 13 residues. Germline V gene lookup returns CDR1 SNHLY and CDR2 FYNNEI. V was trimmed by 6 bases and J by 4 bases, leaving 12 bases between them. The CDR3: CASSATGVYGYTF. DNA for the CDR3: TGTGCCAGCAGCGCGACAGGAGTCTATGGCTACACCTTC.

The CDR3 spells CASSLTLGQHYGYTF. CDR3 nucleotides: TGTGCCAGCAGTTTAACCTTAGGACAGCACTATGGCTACACCTTC. The rearrangement uses TRBV27 and TRBJ1-2; a weak D match, TRBD1 (6 bases). There are 15 residues in the CDR3. The V gene lost 2 bases and the J gene lost 3 bases, with 13 bases spanning the gap. Germline assignment: CDR1 MNHEY and CDR2 SMNVEV (reference sequence).